This T cell receptor (beta chain) originates from a study of human T cells and chemical hapten exposure. Study observations and caveats: Sensitizing with DPC caused no change in TCRs above 1 in 1000 frequency.

The total RNA was obtained from whole blood that was not fractionated. In its sample, this clonotype was seen many times. As yet, its antigen is unknown. In germline, CDR1 is SGHTA, CDR2 FQGTGA. The length of the CDR3 is 14 residues. Trimming took off 8 bases at V and 0 bases at J, with 11 bases between the two ends. Within the library, unique molecular identifiers were attached to each individual cDNA molecule. Per the original data handling: Approximately 100,000 TCRs per sample was the median, with a range of about 20,000 to 690,600. Each CDR3 protein is one row after TCRdb ran MiXCR on the 5' RACE reads. The V and J calls follow TCRdb's processing rather than the paper's. Altogether approximately 150,000 distinct CDR3 sequences are present, around 4.1% being singletons, with the ten largest covering over 1.1%.

This chain links TRBV7-3 with TRBJ1-3; no reliable D call. The TCR originated in a female donor in good health. The chain's CDR3 is CASGEGSSGNTIYF. DNA of the CDR3: TGTGCCAGCGGCGAGGGTAGCTCTGGAAACACCATATATTTT.